Presented here are 18 T cell receptor beta chains from one specimen sequenced in a study of T-cell reconstitution after alpha-beta-depleted transplantation in children. Unique molecular identifiers were incorporated during preparation of the TCRbeta library. A single record per CDR3 protein comes from TCRdb applying MiXCR to the PCR reads. Seen here are 200,000 to 250,000 distinct CDR3 sequences, about a tenth observed once, and the top ten hold approximately 5.9%. Sequenced material: PBMCs from the stem cell graft donor, taken from the stem cell graft. The receptors derive from a human donor who donated a stem cell graft to a child with acute lymphoblastic leukemia.

This clonotype was seen a few times. The chain links TRBV18 to TRBJ2-3; perhaps TRBD2 as D (5 bases). The CDR3 has 16 residues. The germline gives CDR1 KGHSH, CDR2 LQKENI. V was cut by 0 bases and J by 1 base, with 11 bases left in between. CDR3 region: CASSPPASWGTDTQYF. CDR3 DNA: TGTGCCAGCTCACCACCGGCTAGCTGGGGCACAGATACGCAGTATTTT.

Many counts were recorded for this clonotype. The rearrangement uses TRBV5-1 and TRBJ2-7; D tentatively reads TRBD1 or TRBD2 (5 bases each). V lost 5 bases and J 3 bases, leaving 6 bases between the germline ends. CDR1 and CDR2 from the germline V gene are SGHRS and YFSETQ. The CDR3 length is 11 residues. This chain's CDR3 is CASRGDYEQYF. The CDR3 DNA reads TGCGCCAGCAGGGGGGACTACGAGCAGTACTTC.

This chain joins TRBV5-4 and TRBJ2-1; 8 bases map to TRBD2. The CDR3 runs 15 residues. Trimming took 1 base from V and 2 from J; bases not matched to a gene: 2. Germline lookup yields CDR1 SGHNT and CDR2 YYREEE (reference sequence). This chain's CDR3 is CASSLNGGAYNEQFF. CDR3 DNA sequence: TGTGCCAGCAGCTTGAACGGGGGGGCCTACAATGAGCAGTTCTTC.

The chain employs TRBV6-5 and TRBJ2-3; D possibly corresponds to TRBD1 (6 bases). Looked up from germline, CDR1 is MNHEY and CDR2 is SVGAGI. The ends were cut back, 4 bases at V and 1 base at J, with 15 bases in the middle. The CDR3 is 16 residues long. The CDR3 DNA reads TGTGCCAGCAGTTCCACAGGGTTAATCGGCACAGATACGCAGTATTTT. It specifies CASSSTGLIGTDTQYF.

This clonotype has a handful of counts. V usage is TRBV5-5 and J usage is TRBJ2-1; maybe TRBD1 (6 bases). The CDR3 has 15 amino acids. V lost 0 bases and J 8 bases, leaving 15 bases between the germline ends. CDR1 SGHKS and CDR2 YYEKEE come from the germline V gene (reference sequence). As DNA, the CDR3 is TGTGCCAGCAGCTTGGTTCCGGGTCCAGGGGATGAGCAGTTCTTC. Translated, it gives CASSLVPGPGDEQFF.

There are a few counts of this clonotype. The J gene is TRBJ2-2, the V gene TRBV30; the match to TRBD1 covers 7 bases. In germline, CDR1 is GTSNPN, CDR2 SVGIG (reference sequence). The V gene end was trimmed by 4 bases and the J gene end by 2 bases; junction bases not matched to a gene: 7. This CDR3 contains 15 residues. The CDR3 is CAWNRGLVNTGELFF. CDR3 DNA: TGTGCCTGGAACAGGGGTCTGGTAAACACCGGGGAGCTGTTTTTT.

The chain joins TRBV20-1 to TRBJ1-2; 9 bases are a match to TRBD1. Germline lookup yields CDR1 DFQATT and CDR2 SNEGSKA (reference sequence). This CDR3 is built from 14 residues. With 5 bases clipped from V and 4 bases from J, the junction kept 8 bases outside the gene matches. The CDR3: CSAPRTGQGYGYTF. CDR3 nucleotides: TGCAGTGCTCCCCGAACGGGACAGGGCTATGGCTACACCTTC.

The table lists this clonotype with a few counts. The chain recombines TRBV5-1 with TRBJ1-1, with a possible D match to TRBD1 (5 bases). CDR1 is SGHRS, CDR2 YFSETQ, per germline. Between the trimmed V and J ends, which lost 8 bases and 7 bases, there was a span of 18 bases. CDR3 length: 13 amino acids. The chain's CDR3 is CASSRQILDEAFF. In DNA form, the CDR3 reads TGCGCCAGTTCTCGACAGATCCTTGATGAAGCTTTCTTT.

This chain connects TRBV4-2 to TRBJ2-7; tentatively, D is TRBD2 (5 bases). This CDR3 contains 16 residues. The V gene's germline CDR1 is LGHNA and CDR2 YNFKEQ. The V end was cut by 4 bases, the J end by 0 bases, with 16 bases between. The CDR3 sequence is CASSPGVGGSSYEQYF. As DNA, the CDR3 is TGTGCCAGCAGCCCCGGGGTCGGAGGTAGCTCCTACGAGCAGTACTTC.

This clonotype was counted at least ten times. The gene calls are TRBV20-1 and TRBJ2-5, with no clear D. Trimming cost V 4 bases and J 2 bases, with 5 bases left between them. Germline values: CDR1 DFQATT, CDR2 SNEGSKA (reference sequence). The CDR3 length is 11 residues. CDR3 protein: CSAIWQETQYF. Written as DNA, the CDR3 is TGCAGTGCTATATGGCAAGAGACCCAGTACTTC.

This clonotype was seen ten or more times. J is TRBJ2-7 and V is TRBV5-4; 10 nucleotides line up with TRBD1. The CDR3 length is 15 residues. The V gene end was trimmed by 4 bases and the J gene end by 4 bases; junction bases not matched to a gene: 8. Germline V gene data show CDR1 as SGHNT and CDR2 as YYREEE (reference sequence). The CDR3 DNA sequence: TGTGCCAGCAGCAACCCCGGGACAGGGGTATACGAGCAGTACTTC. It encodes CASSNPGTGVYEQYF.

The table lists this clonotype with a few counts. The chain combines TRBV3-1 with TRBJ2-7; D may be TRBD1 (5 bases). The V gene lost 4 bases and the J gene lost 6 bases, with 10 bases spanning the gap. CDR3 size: 12 residues. From germline, CDR1 is LGHDT and CDR2 YNNKEL (reference sequence). The CDR3 DNA reads TGTGCCAGCAGCCCACACAGGAGCGAGCAGTACTTC. The encoded protein is CASSPHRSEQYF.

This clonotype was counted only a few times. The rearrangement joins TRBV7-8 to TRBJ2-4, with 10 bases aligning to TRBD1. The CDR3 is 18 residues long. Unmatched junction bases numbered 7, after V lost 1 base and J lost 1 base. Germline lookup yields CDR1 SGHVS and CDR2 FQNEAQ. The CDR3 bases are TGTGCCAGCAGCTTAGGGAGACAGGGGGCGCAGGCCAAAAACATTCAGTACTTC. Amino acid sequence: CASSLGRQGAQAKNIQYF.

The chain recombines TRBV6-1 with TRBJ2-7, with D perhaps TRBD1 or TRBD2 (7 bases each). Trimming took 6 bases from V and 5 from J, leaving 17 bases between them. This CDR3 comprises 14 residues. Germline V gives CDR1 MNHNS, CDR2 SASEGT. In DNA form, the CDR3 reads TGTGCCAGCAGCCCCGCAGGGGGGGTCGACGAGCAGTACTTC. This gives the protein CASSPAGGVDEQYF.

The chain links TRBV27 to TRBJ1-1; D is uncertain. This CDR3 is built from 15 residues. Germline V lookup: CDR1 MNHEY, CDR2 SMNVEV (reference sequence). V was shortened by 5 bases and J by 1 base, with 14 bases between the two germline ends. The CDR3 spells CASSISGWGNTEAFF. The CDR3 DNA reads TGTGCCAGCAGTATCAGCGGATGGGGGAACACTGAAGCTTTCTTT.

Many counts were recorded for this clonotype. The rearrangement uses TRBV27 and TRBJ2-7; D is ambiguous. This CDR3 comprises 14 residues. Germline V lookup: CDR1 MNHEY, CDR2 SMNVEV (reference sequence). V lost 3 bases and J lost 0, with 9 bases in between. As DNA, the CDR3 is TGTGCCAGCAGTTTCGGCCGAAGCTCCTACGAGCAGTACTTC. Protein: CASSFGRSSYEQYF.

The rearrangement uses TRBV4-3 and TRBJ2-7; unclear D gene. The CDR3 contains 13 residues. Trimming shortened V by 0 bases and J by 3 bases, and 6 bases separated the two germline ends. The germline V gene encodes CDR1 LGHNA and CDR2 YSLEER. CDR3 sequence: CASSQEISYEQYF. CDR3 DNA sequence: TGCGCCAGCAGCCAAGAAATTAGCTACGAGCAGTACTTC.

This clonotype was seen only a few times. The V call is TRBV9, the J call TRBJ2-3; the match to TRBD2 covers 10 bases. Germline trimming cut 3 bases from V and 6 bases from J; bases unmatched to any gene: 10. In germline, CDR1 is SGDLS, CDR2 YYNGEE. The CDR3 has 16 residues. The CDR3 DNA reads TGTGCCAGCAGCGCCCCCTTAGCGGGGGGCCCCGATACGCAGTATTTT. It is translated as CASSAPLAGGPDTQYF.